This T cell receptor beta chain was identified in a study of blood T cell repertoires in COVID-19. Only one count was recorded for this clone. CDR1 and CDR2 (germline): SNHLY, FYNNEI. Trimming took 1 base from V and 2 from J, leaving 8 bases between them. This CDR3 region has 14 residues. Original data processing: Nucleated cell counts were estimated from reference gene primer amplification. TCRdb's copy holds only in-frame clones and misses some; the assay was immunoSEQ multiplex PCR. That table furnishes V, J and clone size, whereas the DNA furnished D and trimming. The repertoire holds 100,000 to 150,000 clones, with around 87% as singletons.

The rearrangement uses TRBV2 and TRBJ2-5; D remains ambiguous. This TCR derives from a man between 65 and 85 years old with active COVID-19. The specimen sequenced was peripheral blood. CDR3 region: CASSEEQPQETQYF. CDR3 coding DNA: TGTGCCAGCAGTGAAGAACAGCCTCAAGAGACCCAGTACTTC.